This T cell receptor (beta chain) was documented in a study of T cells in localized non-small cell lung cancer. Study-wide results and caveats: A single tumor region was sequenced, leaving heterogeneity possible. Researchers found a median approximately 60 of the top 100 tumor clones in adjacent lung. Higher adjacent-lung clonality was associated with shorter survival. Uninvolved adjacent lung, not tumor, had the highest T cell clonality.

TCRdb keeps only in-frame clones here, not all; method: immunoSEQ multiplex PCR. The sample holds about 24,000 clones, 70% to 90% seen once. V lost 4 bases to trimming and J lost 2 bases; unmatched junction nucleotides: 4. This CDR3 is built from 15 residues. The germline V gene has CDR1 MNHNS and CDR2 SASEGT. Concerning this clone: The antigen remains unidentified.

The receptor's source is a male donor at least 60 years old with stage II squamous cell lung carcinoma. This specimen was peripheral blood, taken before any cancer treatment. The chain uses TRBV6-1 and TRBJ2-2; 7 nucleotides align to TRBD1. The CDR3 DNA sequence: TGTGCCAGCAGTGTAAACAGGGGTAACACCGGGGAGCTGTTTTTT. Protein product: CASSVNRGNTGELFF.